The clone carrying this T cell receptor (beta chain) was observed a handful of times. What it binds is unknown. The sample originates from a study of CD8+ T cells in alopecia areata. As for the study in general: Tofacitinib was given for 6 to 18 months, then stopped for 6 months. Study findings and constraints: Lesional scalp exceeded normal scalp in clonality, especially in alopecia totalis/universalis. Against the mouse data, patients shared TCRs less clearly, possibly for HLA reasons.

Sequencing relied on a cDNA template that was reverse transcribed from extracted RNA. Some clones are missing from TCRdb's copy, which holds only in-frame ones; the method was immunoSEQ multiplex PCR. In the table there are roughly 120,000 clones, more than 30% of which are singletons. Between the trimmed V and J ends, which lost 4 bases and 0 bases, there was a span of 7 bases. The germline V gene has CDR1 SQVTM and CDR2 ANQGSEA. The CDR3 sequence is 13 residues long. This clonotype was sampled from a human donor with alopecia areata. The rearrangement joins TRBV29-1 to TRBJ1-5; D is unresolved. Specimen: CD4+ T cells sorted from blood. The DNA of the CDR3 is TGCAGCGTTGTAGCGGATAGCAATCAGCCCCAGCATTTT. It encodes CSVVADSNQPQHF. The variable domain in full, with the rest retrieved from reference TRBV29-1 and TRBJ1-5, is SAVISQKPSRDICQRGTSLTIQCQVDSQVTMMFWYRQQPGQSLTLIATANQGSEATYESGFVIDKFPISRPNLTFSTLTVSNMSPEDSSIYLCSVVADSNQPQHFGDGTRLSIL.